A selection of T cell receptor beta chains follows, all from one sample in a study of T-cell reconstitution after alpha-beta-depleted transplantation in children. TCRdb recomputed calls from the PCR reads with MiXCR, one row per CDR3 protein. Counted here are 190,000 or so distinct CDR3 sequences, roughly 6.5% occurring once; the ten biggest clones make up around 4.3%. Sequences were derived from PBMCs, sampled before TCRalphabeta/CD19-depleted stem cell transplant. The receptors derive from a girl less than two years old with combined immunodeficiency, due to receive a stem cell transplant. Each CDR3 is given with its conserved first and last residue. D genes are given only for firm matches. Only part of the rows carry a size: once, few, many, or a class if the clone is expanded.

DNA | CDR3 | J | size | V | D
TGTGCCAGCAGCTTAGGGCCAGCAGCCAACTCCTACGAGCAGTACTTC | CASSLGPAANSYEQYF | TRBJ2-7 | many | TRBV11-3 | -
TGTGCCAGCCAATGGACATTGAGCTCCTACGAGCAGTACTTC | CASQWTLSSYEQYF | TRBJ2-7 | many | TRBV6-2/TRBV6-3 | -
TGTGCCAGCAGTTCTGCCTGGGGAGATACGCAGTATTTT | CASSSAWGDTQYF | TRBJ2-3 | many | TRBV28 | -
TGTGCCAGCAGTTTGTTAGGTGGACAGGGGTTCGGGGCCAACGTCCTGACTTTC | CASSLLGGQGFGANVLTF | TRBJ2-6 | many | TRBV28 | TRBD1
TGCAGTGCTAGAAGACCGGGACAAAGGAACACTGAAGCTTTCTTT | CSARRPGQRNTEAFF | TRBJ1-1 | many | TRBV20-1 | -
TGTGCCAGCAGTTACCCACAGGGGGGAACTGAAGCTTTCTTT | CASSYPQGGTEAFF | TRBJ1-1 | many | TRBV6-2/TRBV6-3 | TRBD1
TGCGCCAGCAGCTTGATTGCACAGTTTTTGGATACGCAGTATTTT | CASSLIAQFLDTQYF | TRBJ2-3 | many | TRBV5-1 | -
TGTGCCACCAGCATTCGGCGGGAGGGCTACAATGAGCAGTTCTTC | CATSIRREGYNEQFF | TRBJ2-1 | many | TRBV15 | TRBD2
TGTGCCAGCAGTTCAGGACAGTCCTACACAGATACGCAGTATTTT | CASSSGQSYTDTQYF | TRBJ2-3 | many | TRBV7-8 | -
TGTGCCAGCAGTTTACGGTTTGGAGGGGAGACCCAGTACTTC | CASSLRFGGETQYF | TRBJ2-5 | - | TRBV28 | -
TGTGCCAGCAGCGAGGGGGGGTACAATGAGCAGTTCTTC | CASSEGGYNEQFF | TRBJ2-1 | many | TRBV27 | -
TGTGCCATCAGGAATTGGGAGCGGGGGCGCCTGGATGAGCAGTTCTTC | CAIRNWERGRLDEQFF | TRBJ2-1 | many | TRBV10-3 | TRBD2
TGTGCCAGCATCTTCAGACGAACGAACAGGGAGCGTGAAGCTTTCTTT | CASIFRRTNREREAFF | TRBJ1-1 | many | TRBV6-2/TRBV6-3 | -
TGTGCCAGCAGTTCGTGGACAGGGGGAGGGGAGACCCAGTACTTC | CASSSWTGGGETQYF | TRBJ2-5 | - | TRBV28 | TRBD1
TGTGCCAGCAGCGGAGGGAGGGACTTGAGTGAAAAACTGTTTTTT | CASSGGRDLSEKLFF | TRBJ1-4 | many | TRBV7-9 | -
TGTGCCAGCAGCGTACTGACTAGCGGGGGGGCGGAAGATACGCAGTATTTT | CASSVLTSGGAEDTQYF | TRBJ2-3 | many | TRBV9 | TRBD2
TGTGCCATCAGTCACAACCCAACAGGACAGGTTCCTTATGGCTACACCTTC | CAISHNPTGQVPYGYTF | TRBJ1-2 | few | TRBV10-3 | TRBD1
TGCAGTGCCCATCATCAGGGGGAGGCCTTACAAGAGACCCAGTACTTC | CSAHHQGEALQETQYF | TRBJ2-5 | - | TRBV20-1 | -
TGTGCCAGCAGCCAAGCTAGCGGGTCCAACAATGAGCAGTTCTTC | CASSQASGSNNEQFF | TRBJ2-1 | few | TRBV7-8 | TRBD2
TGCGCCAGCAGCCAAGATGCCAACACCGGGGAGCTGTTTTTT | CASSQDANTGELFF | TRBJ2-2 | many | TRBV4-1 | -
TGCAGCGTTGACGGACAGGGGAACAATGAGCAGTTCTTC | CSVDGQGNNEQFF | TRBJ2-1 | many | TRBV29-1 | TRBD1
TGTGCCAGCAGCGCCGGGGGTGGCGGAAGCACAGATACGCAGTATTTT | CASSAGGGGSTDTQYF | TRBJ2-3 | many | TRBV9 | -
TGTGCCAGCAGCTTGGCCGGGGGAACAAAATCCTACGAGCAGTACTTC | CASSLAGGTKSYEQYF | TRBJ2-7 | - | TRBV5-5 | -
TGTGCCAGCAGTTTAATGGCCCGCAAAAACATTCAGTACTTC | CASSLMARKNIQYF | TRBJ2-4 | many | TRBV12-3/TRBV12-4 | -
TGTGCCAGCAGTTTGACAGGTATCACAGATACGCAGTATTTT | CASSLTGITDTQYF | TRBJ2-3 | many | TRBV12-3/TRBV12-4 | -
TGTGCCACCGGCCCAGGGGTCGGGAGCAATCAGCCCCAGCATTTT | CATGPGVGSNQPQHF | TRBJ1-5 | - | TRBV24-1 | -
TGTGCCAGCAGCGGGACGCCTGGAAACACCATATATTTT | CASSGTPGNTIYF | TRBJ1-3 | many | TRBV12-3/TRBV12-4 | -
TGCAGCGTTGACGGCAGGGGGTTTCCCTACGAGCAGTACTTC | CSVDGRGFPYEQYF | TRBJ2-7 | many | TRBV29-1 | TRBD1
TGTGCCAGCAGTGAATCAGCGGGGGGAGCCTACGAGCAGTACTTC | CASSESAGGAYEQYF | TRBJ2-7 | many | TRBV6-1 | TRBD2